Listed below are T cell receptor beta chains from one sample, sequenced in a study of read filtering for tumor transcriptome and immune sequencing. Each CDR3 protein is one row after TCRdb ran MiXCR on the reads. The table lists 30,000 to 50,000 distinct CDR3 sequences, roughly 12% of them singletons. Sequenced material: a population of CD138-negative cells sorted from bone marrow. The receptors originated from a donor at least 40 years old with multiple myeloma. The CDR3 runs from the conserved cysteine through the conserved F or W. A D gene is named only where the DNA matches it firmly. Size values are once, few and many counts, or a class for expanded clones, and some rows have none.

clone size,V gene,D gene,J gene,CDR3 protein,CDR3 DNA
many,TRBV18,.,TRBJ2-3,CASSPGLEDTQYF,TGTGCCAGCTCACCCGGTCTGGAAGATACGCAGTATTTT
.,TRBV6-1,.,TRBJ1-2,CASTEMGRNFYGYTF,TGTGCCAGCACCGAGATGGGACGGAACTTCTATGGCTACACCTTC
.,TRBV6-2/TRBV6-3,.,TRBJ1-1,CASRPPRETEAFF,TGTGCCAGCAGGCCACCCCGAGAGACTGAAGCTTTCTTT
many,TRBV7-9,TRBD2,TRBJ2-3,CASSLTRGGGDTQYF,TGTGCCAGCAGCTTAACCCGCGGGGGTGGAGATACGCAGTATTTT
many,TRBV12-3/TRBV12-4,.,TRBJ1-5,CASSFGNSNQPQHF,TGTGCCAGCAGTTTCGGGAATAGCAATCAGCCCCAGCATTTT
.,TRBV5-6,.,TRBJ2-5,CASSLVEGKPGETQYF,TGTGCCAGCAGCTTGGTAGAGGGTAAACCGGGGGAGACCCAGTACTTC
many,TRBV3-1,.,TRBJ2-3,CASSQERSAMGTDTQYF,TGTGCCAGCAGCCAAGAGCGGTCAGCTATGGGCACAGATACGCAGTATTTT
many,TRBV7-2,TRBD1,TRBJ2-7,CASSLETGYSYEQYF,TGTGCCAGCAGCTTAGAGACAGGGTATTCCTACGAGCAGTACTTC
many,TRBV3-1,.,TRBJ2-5,CASSRRATEETQYF,TGTGCCAGCAGCCGACGGGCTACAGAAGAGACCCAGTACTTC
many,TRBV29-1,.,TRBJ2-3,CSVRTDSTDTQYF,TGCAGCGTTAGGACAGATAGCACAGATACGCAGTATTTT
few,TRBV7-3,.,TRBJ2-5,CASSSWTSEVTQYF,TGTGCCAGCAGCTCCTGGACTTCTGAAGTGACCCAGTACTTC
many,TRBV28,.,TRBJ1-2,CASSLSGAGGYTF,TGTGCCAGCAGTTTATCGGGGGCGGGCGGCTACACCTTC
many,TRBV28,TRBD1,TRBJ1-6,CASSLIGTANSPLHF,TGTGCCAGCAGTTTAATCGGGACAGCGAATTCACCCCTCCACTTT
.,TRBV28,.,TRBJ1-3,CASSLAGLGNTMYF,TGTGCCAGCAGTTTAGCGGGGCTTGGAAACACCATGTATTTT
many,TRBV24-1,TRBD2,TRBJ2-5,CATSGPGGVTQETQYF,TGTGCCACCAGTGGTCCCGGGGGGGTCACTCAAGAGACCCAGTACTTC
many,TRBV11-2,TRBD2,TRBJ2-1,CASSQAGGPGNEQFF,TGTGCCAGCAGCCAAGCGGGGGGGCCAGGGAATGAGCAGTTCTTC
many,TRBV6-6,.,TRBJ2-2,CASSYTDTGELFF,TGTGCCAGCAGTTACACGGATACCGGGGAGCTGTTTTTT
few,TRBV5-1,.,TRBJ2-7,CASSFSQGISSYEQYF,TGCGCCAGCAGCTTCTCCCAGGGGATATCTAGCTACGAGCAGTACTTC
many,TRBV7-2,TRBD2,TRBJ2-5,CASSQKGGGARETQYF,TGTGCCAGCAGCCAGAAGGGCGGGGGGGCCAGGGAGACCCAGTACTTC
many,TRBV10-3,TRBD1,TRBJ1-5,CAIKDRRGFSNQPQHF,TGTGCCATCAAGGACAGGAGGGGTTTTAGCAATCAGCCCCAGCATTTT
many,TRBV6-2/TRBV6-3,TRBD1,TRBJ2-5,CASREPGQEETQYF,TGTGCCAGCAGGGAGCCGGGACAGGAAGAGACCCAGTACTTC
many,TRBV27,.,TRBJ2-7,CASSDGGYEQYF,TGTGCCAGCAGTGACGGGGGCTACGAGCAGTACTTC
many,TRBV19,.,TRBJ1-2,CASSISLWTYGYTF,TGTGCCAGTAGTATCTCCTTGTGGACTTATGGCTACACCTTC
many,TRBV28,TRBD1,TRBJ2-3,CASSPGTGRDLDTQYF,TGTGCCAGCAGTCCCGGGACAGGGCGTGATTTGGATACGCAGTATTTT
few,TRBV27,TRBD1,TRBJ2-7,CASADRGLFEQYF,TGTGCCAGCGCGGACAGGGGTCTGTTCGAGCAGTACTTC
few,TRBV14,.,TRBJ1-2,CASSPSGTNYGYTF,TGTGCCAGCAGCCCCTCAGGGACTAACTATGGCTACACCTTC
many,TRBV30,.,TRBJ1-5,CAWRGGINQPQHF,TGTGCCTGGAGGGGGGGCATAAATCAGCCCCAGCATTTT
many,TRBV10-3,.,TRBJ1-1,CAISPKNTEAFF,TGTGCCATCAGCCCGAAGAACACTGAAGCTTTCTTT
few,TRBV20-1,TRBD1,TRBJ2-7,CSAGTGDEQYF,TGCAGTGCCGGGACAGGGGACGAGCAGTACTTC
many,TRBV12-3/TRBV12-4,.,TRBJ1-1,CASSYTSRRGNAFF,TGTGCCAGCAGTTATACGTCGCGAAGGGGGAATGCTTTCTTT
.,TRBV7-2,.,TRBJ2-1,CASSLRPPSSYNERFF,TGTGCCAGCAGCTTACGTCCTCCAAGCTCCTACAATGAGCGGTTCTTC
many,TRBV12-3/TRBV12-4,TRBD1,TRBJ2-3,CASIRDRGGDTQYF,TGTGCCAGCATCCGGGACAGGGGTGGAGATACGCAGTATTTT
.,TRBV7-2,.,TRBJ1-2,CASSLITDQSRTF,TGTGCCAGCAGCTTAATCACAGACCAATCAAGGACCTTC
many,TRBV20-1,.,TRBJ1-2,CSARVLPPTDFYGYTF,TGCAGTGCTAGAGTTCTCCCACCGACAGACTTCTATGGCTACACCTTC
many,TRBV20-1,.,TRBJ2-4,CSLLGQGGILTKNIQYF,TGCAGCCTCCTGGGGCAGGGTGGAATCCTTACCAAAAACATTCAGTACTTC
many,TRBV4-2,.,TRBJ2-3,CASSQERMASRHADTQYF,TGTGCCAGCAGCCAAGAACGGATGGCTAGCCGCCATGCAGATACGCAGTATTTT
many,TRBV24-1,.,TRBJ2-1,CATSDPQEAGNEQFF,TGTGCCACCAGTGACCCCCAGGAGGCCGGCAATGAGCAGTTCTTC
many,TRBV6-5,.,TRBJ1-1,CASSSRSDKAFF,TGTGCCAGCAGTTCCAGGTCGGATAAAGCTTTCTTT
many,TRBV5-6,TRBD1,TRBJ2-3,CASSLDRGFSTDTQYF,TGTGCCAGCAGCTTGGACAGGGGTTTTAGCACAGATACGCAGTATTTT
many,TRBV7-9,.,TRBJ2-7,CASSFVGGNYEQYF,TGTGCCAGCAGCTTTGTAGGAGGGAACTACGAGCAGTACTTC
many,TRBV20-1,TRBD1,TRBJ2-7,CSARGGSDRAYEQYF,TGCAGTGCTAGAGGGGGGTCAGACAGGGCCTACGAGCAGTACTTC
few,TRBV7-2,.,TRBJ1-3,CASSSDASSGNTIYF,TGTGCCAGCAGCTCCGACGCAAGCTCTGGAAACACCATATATTTT
many,TRBV28,.,TRBJ1-2,CASSSGFLLGYTF,TGTGCCAGCAGTTCTGGCTTTCTTCTTGGCTACACCTTC
many,TRBV15,TRBD1,TRBJ1-4,CATSPGRGTGEKLFF,TGTGCCACCAGTCCGGGCAGGGGGACAGGAGAAAAACTGTTTTTT
many,TRBV9,TRBD2,TRBJ2-3,CASSLEAGGLTDTQYF,TGTGCCAGCAGCTTGGAAGCGGGGGGGCTGACAGATACGCAGTATTTT
many,TRBV20-1,.,TRBJ2-3,CSALGRASSTDTQYF,TGCAGCGCCTTGGGACGGGCGTCTAGCACAGATACGCAGTATTTT
many,TRBV29-1,TRBD1,TRBJ2-4,CSVVGTEPEKAKNIQYF,TGCAGCGTTGTGGGGACAGAACCTGAGAAGGCCAAAAACATTCAGTACTTC
many,TRBV7-9,TRBD1,TRBJ1-5,CASSLRRRGQEQPQHF,TGTGCCAGCAGCTTACGTAGGAGGGGGCAAGAGCAGCCCCAGCATTTT
many,TRBV28,.,TRBJ2-7,CASSPGGPYEQYF,TGTGCCAGCAGCCCCGGGGGCCCCTACGAGCAGTACTTC
many,TRBV7-2,TRBD2,TRBJ2-7,CASSLGAGAYEQYF,TGTGCCAGCAGCTTAGGAGCGGGGGCCTACGAGCAGTACTTC
many,TRBV7-6,.,TRBJ2-7,CASSLGSGPEQYF,TGTGCCAGCAGCTTAGGTTCAGGGCCCGAGCAGTACTTC
.,TRBV9,TRBD2,TRBJ2-1,CASSVAGTSTNEQFF,TGTGCCAGCAGCGTAGCAGGGACTAGTACCAATGAGCAGTTCTTC
many,TRBV28,.,TRBJ1-5,CASSSGTVSNQPQHF,TGTGCCAGCAGCTCCGGGACGGTTAGCAATCAGCCCCAGCATTTT
many,TRBV14,TRBD1,TRBJ1-4,CASSQNRQGEKLFF,TGTGCCAGCAGCCAAAACCGACAGGGTGAAAAACTGTTTTTT